This T cell receptor (beta chain) was captured by sequencing in a study of cytomegalovirus exposure and HLA in healthy donors. Study information: Among a few hundred genotyped donors, about 85% fell in the Caucasian-associated ancestry cluster.

The PCR employed 60 Vbeta primers together with 13 Jbeta primers. TCRdb's table, derived via immunoSEQ multiplex PCR, lists solely in-frame clones and lacks some. The repertoire includes about 180,000 clones, 60% to 85% of them detected once, and 4.5% to 6% sits in the top ten. As regards this clone: Its matching antigen is unknown.

Whole-study findings and limits: Sequencing likely generated an artifact that appeared as a cluster of highly shared sequence variants. Cytomegalovirus-associated status was assigned to fewer than 200 TCR beta chains.

The receptor was derived from a man aged 40-55 years in good health and CMV-seronegative. The sequenced sample consisted of PBMCs.

DNA for the CDR3: TGTGCCAGCAGTGAGGTCCCCGGTCGTCAGCCCCAGCATTTT. This gives the protein CASSEVPGRQPQHF. V gene TRBV2 combines with J gene TRBJ1-5, with D uncertain. The CDR3 has 14 amino acids. Trimming cost V 3 bases and J 6 bases, with 12 bases left between them. Germline CDR1 reads SNHLY; CDR2 reads FYNNEI. Full variable domain (remainder filled in from reference TRBV2 and TRBJ1-5): EPEVTQTPSHQVTQMGQEVILRCVPISNHLYFYWYRQILGQKVEFLVSFYNNEISEKSEIFDDQFSVERPDGSNFTLKIRSTKLEDSAMYFCASSEVPGRQPQHFGDGTRLSIL.